Below, 27 T cell receptor beta chains from the same sample are listed, as sequenced in a study of control samples from healthy donors and cancer patients (dated by TCRdb to 2018 to 2021). The library was built by means of the immunoSEQ multiplex PCR assay. The source is immuneACCESS, and TCRdb retained only in-frame sequences with V and J called. Part of the clones is not carried over; for the studies checked, unresolved V genes explain less than half of this, and the remainder is unexplained. The sample table contains approximately 190,000 clones; only one count was recorded for about 89% of them. Together, the top ten hold less than 2% of the sample. The sequenced sample was blood. The origin of the receptors is a man younger than 45 in good health.

This chain connects TRBV6-1 to TRBJ2-3; 8 nucleotides match TRBD2. CDR3 length: 15 amino acids. Per germline, CDR1 MNHNS and CDR2 SASEGT. The V gene end was trimmed by 3 bases and the J gene end by 3 bases; junction bases not matched to a gene: 5. CDR3 amino acids: CASSERGGPTDTQYF. As DNA, the CDR3 is TGTGCCAGCAGTGAGCGCGGGGGGCCGACAGATACGCAGTATTTT.

This rearrangement joins TRBV11-2 to TRBJ1-2; TRBD1 matches 10 bases. The CDR3 is 17 amino acids. The V segment lost 5 bases and the J segment 4 bases; nucleotides outside the gene matches: 13. The V gene's germline CDR1 is SGHAT and CDR2 FQNNGV. Written as DNA, the CDR3 is TGTGCCAGCAGCCAAACGAGGGACAGGGGAGGCCTCTATGGCTACACCTTC. Translating gives CASSQTRDRGGLYGYTF.

The chain carries TRBV5-5 and TRBJ1-2; 9 bases are a match to TRBD1. From germline, CDR1 is SGHKS and CDR2 YYEKEE (reference sequence). This CDR3 spans 15 amino acids. The V segment lost 7 bases and the J segment 4 bases; nucleotides outside the gene matches: 11. This CDR3 is CASGPGQGFFYGYTF. The CDR3 DNA sequence: TGTGCCAGCGGACCGGGACAGGGCTTTTTCTATGGCTACACCTTC.

This chain connects TRBV10-1 to TRBJ2-1; D not certain. Germline CDR1 WNHNN, CDR2 SYGVQD (reference sequence). This CDR3 contains 12 residues. Trimming took off 4 bases at V and 7 bases at J, with 8 bases between the two ends. The CDR3 protein is CASSARINEQFF. The CDR3 DNA follows: TGCGCCAGCAGTGCCCGTATTAATGAGCAGTTCTTC.

The table lists this clone with a count of one. The chain couples TRBV10-2 to TRBJ1-2; no clear D gene. This CDR3 contains 12 residues. Trimming shortened V by 6 bases and J by 5 bases, and 10 bases separated the two germline ends. The germline gives CDR1 WSHSY, CDR2 SAAADI. CDR3 nucleotide sequence: TGCGCCAGCAGGGAGACATGGTATGGCTACACCTTC. It encodes CASRETWYGYTF.

This clone appeared a single time. The genes are TRBV19 and TRBJ1-1; 8 nucleotides match TRBD1. Germline V CDR1 and CDR2: LNHDA, SQIVND (reference sequence). The V segment lost 5 bases and the J segment 1 base; nucleotides outside the gene matches: 3. There are 14 residues in the CDR3. The CDR3 region is CASSSQGANTEAFF. For the CDR3, the DNA is TGTGCCAGTAGTTCCCAGGGGGCGAACACTGAAGCTTTCTTT.

This chain uses TRBV2 with TRBJ1-2; possibly TRBD1 for D (5 bases). Trimming left V 2 bases short and J 7 bases short, with 8 bases between. The CDR3 is made up of 12 amino acids. Germline lookup yields CDR1 SNHLY and CDR2 FYNNEI. The CDR3 nucleotides are TGTGCCAGCAGTGAAATTCAGGGTGGCTACACCTTC. This codes for CASSEIQGGYTF.

The chain joins TRBV7-3 to TRBJ1-1; D uncertain. The length of the CDR3 is 13 residues. Germline V lookup: CDR1 SGHTA, CDR2 FQGTGA. Trimming pared 8 bases from V and 0 bases from J, leaving 10 bases between. The CDR3, as DNA: TGTGCCAGCTCACGTCGCATGAACACTGAAGCTTTCTTT. This codes for CASSRRMNTEAFF. Full variable domain (outside the CDR3, taken from reference TRBV7-3 and TRBJ1-1): GAGVSQTPSNKVTEKGKYVELRCDPISGHTALYWYRQSLGQGPEFLIYFQGTGAADDSGLPNDRFFAVRPEGSVSTLKIQRTERGDSAVYLCASSRRMNTEAFFGQGTRLTVV.

The chain couples TRBV5-4 to TRBJ1-2; D may be TRBD1 (6 bases). The CDR3 spans 14 residues. The V end lost 0 bases, the J end lost 5 bases, and 11 bases lay between the germline ends. From germline, CDR1 is SGHNT and CDR2 YYREEE (reference sequence). The CDR3 DNA reads TGTGCCAGCAGCTTGGGACAGGAGGGTTATGGCTACACCTTC. Translated, it gives CASSLGQEGYGYTF.

V gene TRBV19 combines with J gene TRBJ2-6; D is possibly TRBD1 (7 bases). The germline V gene has CDR1 LNHDA and CDR2 SQIVND (reference sequence). Trimming stripped 2 bases from V and 0 bases from J, with 11 bases between. CDR3 length equals 17 residues. Here the CDR3 reads CASSIWQGGSGANVLTF. CDR3 bases: TGTGCCAGTAGTATATGGCAGGGGGGCTCTGGGGCCAACGTCCTGACTTTC. The complete variable domain, with remaining parts taken from reference TRBV19 and TRBJ2-6, reads DGGITQSPKYLFRKEGQNVTLSCEQNLNHDAMYWYRQDPGQGLRLIYYSQIVNDFQKGDIAEGYSVSREKKESFPLTVTSAQKNPTAFYLCASSIWQGGSGANVLTFGAGSRLTVL.

This clone turned up a few times. The CDR3 is CASSPRRGGSGANVLTF. The CDR3, as DNA: TGCGCCAGCAGCCCTCGGCGGGGGGGCTCTGGGGCCAACGTCCTGACTTTC. This chain links TRBV4-1 with TRBJ2-6; 9 nucleotides agree with TRBD2. This CDR3 spans 17 amino acids. With 4 bases clipped from V and 0 bases from J, the junction kept 4 bases outside the gene matches. In germline, CDR1 is MGHRA, CDR2 YSYEKL.

This chain connects TRBV2 to TRBJ2-1; D not certain. There are 11 residues in the CDR3. Germline assignment: CDR1 SNHLY and CDR2 FYNNEI. Trimming removed 2 bases from V and 8 bases from J, with 4 bases in between. CDR3 in amino acids: CASSEYDEQFF. CDR3 nucleotide sequence: TGTGCCAGCAGTGAATACGATGAGCAGTTCTTC.

With regard to this clone: This same CDR3 is encoded by further DNA sequences in the sample. The chain employs TRBV3-1 (or the pseudogene TRBV3-2) and TRBJ1-3; D possibly corresponds to TRBD1 (6 bases). V was trimmed by 1 base and J by 4 bases, leaving 11 bases between them. From germline, CDR1 is LGHDT and CDR2 YNNKEL (reference sequence). The CDR3 totals 15 residues. The CDR3 is CASSQGGARGNTIYF. The CDR3 DNA is TGTGCCAGCAGCCAAGGGGGGGCGCGAGGAAACACCATATATTTT.

The V call is TRBV19, the J call TRBJ1-1, with a weak D call TRBD1 (5 bases). Trimming pared 0 bases from V and 0 bases from J, leaving 8 bases between. This CDR3 is 15 amino acids long. Germline lookup yields CDR1 LNHDA and CDR2 SQIVND (reference sequence). CDR3 loop: CASSIDRGLNTEAFF. Here the CDR3 DNA reads TGTGCCAGTAGTATAGATCGGGGGTTGAACACTGAAGCTTTCTTT.

The chain combines TRBV7-2 with TRBJ2-1; D uncertain. Trimming left V 0 bases short and J 2 bases short, with 2 bases between. Per germline, CDR1 SGHTA and CDR2 FQGNSA. The length of the CDR3 is 13 residues. CDR3 bases: TGTGCCAGCAGCTTAGCAGCCTACAATGAGCAGTTCTTC. Its translation is CASSLAAYNEQFF.

This chain uses TRBV30 with TRBJ2-7; tentative D call: TRBD2 (5 bases). The V gene's germline CDR1 is GTSNPN and CDR2 SVGIG (reference sequence). The V gene lost 2 bases and the J gene lost 2 bases, with 16 bases spanning the gap. This CDR3 comprises 15 residues. In DNA, the CDR3 is TGTGCCTGGAGTCCGGGAATCCCAAGAGCCTACGAGCAGTACTTC. Its protein product is CAWSPGIPRAYEQYF.

In DNA form, the CDR3 reads TGTGCCAGCAGTGTCGAAGGACTAGCGACAGATACGCAGTATTTT. It translates to CASSVEGLATDTQYF. The chain links TRBV2 to TRBJ2-3, with 9 positions matching TRBD2. Germline V CDR1 and CDR2: SNHLY, FYNNEI. V was pared by 4 bases and J by 3 bases, with 5 bases of the junction left unmatched. CDR3 length: 15 amino acids.

V usage is TRBV5-8 and J usage is TRBJ2-3; TRBD2 agrees at 10 bases. V dropped 3 bases and J dropped 1; count of bases not matched to a gene: 11. Germline lookup yields CDR1 SGHTS and CDR2 YDEGEE. The CDR3 has 18 residues. This CDR3 reads CASSSPSGGLRGTDTQYF. The CDR3 bases are TGTGCCAGCAGCTCCCCTAGCGGGGGACTCAGGGGCACAGATACGCAGTATTTT.

The genes are TRBV6-5 and TRBJ2-7; no reliable D call. Looked up from germline, CDR1 is MNHEY and CDR2 is SVGAGI. The CDR3 totals 16 residues. The V end was cut by 2 bases, the J end by 2 bases, with 16 bases between. The CDR3 nucleotides read TGTGCCAGCAGTTACCGACGTAGCCGTAAGCCCTACGAGCAGTACTTC. Protein: CASSYRRSRKPYEQYF.

The chain carries TRBV27 and TRBJ2-2, with D unclear. Germline CDR1 is MNHEY and CDR2 is SMNVEV (reference sequence). This CDR3 contains 13 residues. The germline V and J ends were trimmed by 3 bases and 4 bases, with 6 bases remaining between them. The CDR3 sequence is CASSLTSTGELFF. CDR3 bases: TGTGCCAGCAGTTTGACCAGCACCGGGGAGCTGTTTTTT.

The genes are TRBV6-1 and TRBJ2-3, with D uncertain. The CDR3 runs to 15 residues. Trimming shortened V by 2 bases and J by 3 bases, and 12 bases separated the two germline ends. Germline V gene data show CDR1 as MNHNS and CDR2 as SASEGT. CDR3 sequence (DNA): TGTGCCAGCAGTGAATTAGTTGGGAATACAGATACGCAGTATTTT. This gives the protein CASSELVGNTDTQYF.

V gene TRBV5-1 combines with J gene TRBJ1-1; TRBD1 agrees at 8 bases. Germline lookup yields CDR1 SGHRS and CDR2 YFSETQ. V shed 3 bases, J shed 4 bases, and the junction held 11 bases outside the gene matches. The CDR3 has 16 residues. CDR3 residues: CASSYSRTGRSTEAFF. The CDR3 nucleotides are TGCGCCAGCAGCTACTCCCGGACAGGGAGAAGCACTGAAGCTTTCTTT. Full variable domain (remainder filled in from reference TRBV5-1 and TRBJ1-1): KAGVTQTPRYLIKTRGQQVTLSCSPISGHRSVSWYQQTPGQGLQFLFEYFSETQRNKGNFPGRFSGRQFSNSRSEMNVSTLELGDSALYLCASSYSRTGRSTEAFFGQGTRLTVV.

The V gene is TRBV24-1, the J gene TRBJ1-2, with 10 bases matching TRBD1. CDR3 length: 15 amino acids. From germline, CDR1 is KGHDR and CDR2 SFDVKD. The ends lost 3 bases at V and 5 bases at J; junction bases unmatched: 5. The CDR3 spells CATSDPGTGVYGYTF. The DNA for the CDR3 is TGTGCCACCAGTGATCCTGGGACAGGGGTTTATGGCTACACCTTC.

The chain joins TRBV5-1 to TRBJ2-6; a weak D match, TRBD1 (6 bases). The V end lost 0 bases, the J end lost 0 bases, and 10 bases lay between the germline ends. CDR1 SGHRS and CDR2 YFSETQ come from the germline V gene. This CDR3 contains 17 residues. Written as DNA, the CDR3 is TGCGCCAGCAGCTTGGGTCAGGGGAGCTCTGGGGCCAACGTCCTGACTTTC. This sequence encodes CASSLGQGSSGANVLTF. Drawing the rest from reference TRBV5-1 and TRBJ2-6, the complete variable domain is KAGVTQTPRYLIKTRGQQVTLSCSPISGHRSVSWYQQTPGQGLQFLFEYFSETQRNKGNFPGRFSGRQFSNSRSEMNVSTLELGDSALYLCASSLGQGSSGANVLTFGAGSRLTVL.

This rearrangement joins TRBV28 to TRBJ2-2; 8 bases line up with TRBD1. J lost 6 bases, V lost 2 bases, and 2 bases had no gene match. CDR3 length: 14 residues. CDR1 MDHEN and CDR2 SYDVKM come from the germline V gene. In DNA, the CDR3 is TGTGCCAGCAGTTTACCACAGGGGGCCGGGGAGCTGTTTTTT. Translating gives CASSLPQGAGELFF.

The gene calls are TRBV12-5 and TRBJ2-2; 16 bases are a match to TRBD2. After removal of 4 bases from V and 0 bases from J, the junction contained 14 bases not matched to a gene. Germline CDR1 reads LGHNT; CDR2 reads FRNRAP. There are 22 residues in the CDR3. The CDR3 is CASGSPSPGLAGGFANTGELFF. The CDR3 DNA reads as TGTGCTAGTGGTTCCCCGAGCCCGGGACTAGCGGGGGGGTTCGCGAACACCGGGGAGCTGTTTTTT. Complete variable domain (other parts from reference TRBV12-5 and TRBJ2-2): DARVTQTPRHKVTEMGQEVTMRCQPILGHNTVFWYRQTMMQGLELLAYFRNRAPLDDSGMPKDRFSAEMPDATLATLKIQPSEPRDSAVYFCASGSPSPGLAGGFANTGELFFGEGSRLTVL.

This clone appeared a single time. The chain has TRBV5-1 and TRBJ1-1; no clear D. Germline V gives CDR1 SGHRS, CDR2 YFSETQ. This CDR3 has 13 amino acids. Trimming removed 2 bases at V and 1 base at J, with 6 bases between. The CDR3 sequence: CASSFQENTEAFF. The CDR3 DNA follows: TGCGCCAGCAGCTTTCAGGAGAACACTGAAGCTTTCTTT.